The sequence of this TCR beta chain was determined in a study of blood T cells in healthy people across ages. Study-level points and caveats: Nothing was known about donor CMV status, and this possibly confounded expanded clonotype changes.

In the case of this clonotype: The antigen is not known.

Healthy Russian Caucasian donors spanned ages about 6 to 100 years. The authors extracted at least 5 micrograms of total RNA per sample. A second PCR, run for about 7 to 11 cycles, used a sample-barcoded 5' primer plus a J-beta primer mix. With 12 random nucleotides, a template-switch adaptor tagged each individual cDNA molecule. TCRdb called the 5' RACE reads again in MiXCR, with one record for every CDR3 protein. The data hold about a million distinct CDR3 sequences, with just over 50% observed a single time. The length of the CDR3 is 16 residues. The V and J ends lost 1 base and 8 bases, in that order; junction bases with no gene match: 8. Germline V CDR1 and CDR2: SGHAT, FQNNGV.

The receptor was derived from a woman in her sixties in good health. This chain joins TRBV11-2 and TRBJ2-1; 10 bases map to TRBD2. Source material: blood. CDR3 residues: CASSLGTGLATDEQFF. The CDR3 nucleotides are TGTGCCAGCAGCTTAGGGACGGGACTAGCGACAGATGAGCAGTTCTTC. Combining the CDR3 with reference TRBV11-2 and TRBJ2-1 gives the whole variable domain EAGVAQSPRYKIIEKRQSVAFWCNPISGHATLYWYQQILGQGPKLLIQFQNNGVVDDSQLPKDRFSAERLKGVDSTLKIQPAKLEDSAVYLCASSLGTGLATDEQFFGPGTRLTVL.